This T cell receptor beta chain derives from a study of cytomegalovirus exposure and HLA in healthy donors. General study results and limits: Roughly uniform depth of sequencing across donors was assumed in presence/absence analyses.

In this sample, this clone turned up a few times. Its specificity is unknown. Use of 60 Vbeta and 13 Jbeta primers characterized the PCR. Some clones are missing from TCRdb's copy, which holds only in-frame ones; the method was immunoSEQ multiplex PCR. The sample includes under 130,000 clones, around 82% seen only once; the top ten take 10%. Germline V CDR1 and CDR2: MDHEN, SYDVKM. The trim removed 5 bases at V and 3 bases at J, leaving 4 bases unmatched. CDR3 length: 15 residues. The sequence came from a woman between 18 and 30 years old in good health and CMV-seropositive. Sequenced: PBMCs. V and J are TRBV28 and TRBJ2-6; 7 nucleotides align to TRBD1. The CDR3 nucleotides read TGTGCCAGCAGTCCCTACAGGGGTGGGGCCAACGTCCTGACTTTC. Translation gives CASSPYRGGANVLTF. Complete variable domain (other parts from reference TRBV28 and TRBJ2-6): DVKVTQSSRYLVKRTGEKVFLECVQDMDHENMFWYRQDPGLGLRLIYFSYDVKMKEKGDIPEGYSVSREKKERFSLILESASTNQTSMYLCASSPYRGGANVLTFGAGSRLTVL.